The 30 T cell receptor beta chains below come from one sample, sequenced in a study of molecular identifiers for immune sequencing clone quantification. MiXCR was run by TCRdb on the PCR reads, yielding one entry per CDR3 protein. This sample has approximately 590,000 distinct CDR3 sequences, with about 25% found just once. Material for sequencing was naive CD8+ T cells from blood, with Jurkat cell RNA spiked in. The subset denotes: FACS-sorted CD8+CD4-CCR7+CD45RA+ naive T cells. Receptors originate from a human donor in good health. Some libraries in this study had Jurkat cell RNA spiked in.

The chain has TRBV9 and TRBJ2-1; tentatively, D is TRBD1 (6 bases). The CDR3 loop spans 15 amino acids. The V gene's germline CDR1 is SGDLS and CDR2 YYNGEE. With 1 base removed from V and 5 bases from J, the gap between germline ends came to 13 bases. This chain's CDR3 is CASSVRGHRDNEQFF. The DNA of the CDR3 is TGTGCCAGCAGCGTAAGGGGACACCGAGACAATGAGCAGTTCTTC.

This sequence joins TRBV12-3 or TRBV12-4 and TRBJ1-4, with a possible D match to TRBD1 (5 bases). The CDR3 is 14 residues long. V lost 5 bases and J lost 6, with 13 bases in between. In DNA form, the CDR3 reads TGTGCCAGCAGTGAAGCAGGGAGGGATGAAAAACTGTTTTTT. This gives the protein CASSEAGRDEKLFF.

In its sample, this clonotype was seen a few times. The CDR3 is CASSRTGNGYTF. The CDR3 coding sequence is TGTGCCAGCAGCCGGACAGGGAATGGCTACACCTTC. The chain has TRBV14 and TRBJ1-2, with TRBD1 identical over 8 bases. The CDR3 spans 12 residues. V trimming: 4 bases; J trimming: 6 bases; junction bases outside the gene matches: 1. Germline V CDR1 and CDR2: SGHDN, FVKESK.

A remark on this clonotype: One end of the junction varies from germline; a read error may be responsible. The rearrangement joins TRBV7-2 to TRBJ2-7; no clear D gene. The CDR3 runs 13 residues. Germline loops: CDR1 SGHTA, CDR2 FQGNSA. CDR3 protein: CASSLVGDYVQYF. The CDR3 DNA follows: TGTGCCAGCAGCTTAGTTGGCGATTACGTGCAGTACTTC.

This clonotype was picked up many times. The chain carries TRBV6-2 or TRBV6-3 and TRBJ1-1; 7 nucleotides line up with TRBD1. Germline trimming cut 9 bases from V and 4 bases from J; bases unmatched to any gene: 8. Germline-derived CDR1 and CDR2 are MNHEY and SVGEGT. This CDR3 is built from 13 residues. The CDR3 here is CASHPGGGTEAFF. The CDR3 DNA sequence: TGTGCCAGTCATCCAGGGGGAGGCACTGAAGCTTTCTTT.

This clonotype is a singleton in its sample. A read error may explain this, as a much larger clone is one base away. Here the CDR3 omits its conserved ending phenylalanine or tryptophan, so a read error is the likely source. The gene calls are TRBV19 and TRBJ2-5; a weak D match, TRBD1 (5 bases). V lost 6 bases and J lost 1, with 15 bases in between. The CDR3 spans 15 residues. The V gene's germline CDR1 is LNHDA and CDR2 SQIVND (reference sequence). CDR3 region: CASRPTTGSQETQYL. In DNA, the CDR3 is TGTGCCAGTAGGCCTACCACAGGATCCCAAGAGACCCAGTACCTC.

Comment on this clonotype: A much larger clone differs by one base, so this may be a read error. This sequence joins TRBV19 and TRBJ2-7, with 10 nucleotides matching TRBD2. CDR3 length: 15 amino acids. Germline assignment: CDR1 LNHDA and CDR2 SQIVND (reference sequence). Losses at the gene ends were 3 bases for V and 10 bases for J; bases not matched to a gene: 12. The CDR3 bases are TGTGCCAGTAGTATTATGCTAGCGGGAGACCCCGACCAGTACTTC. Its protein is CASSIMLAGDPDQYF.

This clonotype was found once. A junction boundary mismatches the germline segment, possibly from a read error. The J gene is TRBJ1-1, the V gene TRBV30; the D is unclear. CDR1 and CDR2 from the germline V gene are GTSNPN and SVGIG (reference sequence). CDR3 length: 14 amino acids. The CDR3: CAWSVPGSRTEASF. For the CDR3, the DNA is TGTGCCTGGAGTGTACCGGGGTCGCGAACCGAAGCTTCCTTT.

This clonotype occurred many times. The V gene is TRBV18, the J gene TRBJ2-6; D is unclear. Germline V gene data show CDR1 as KGHSH and CDR2 as LQKENI. The CDR3 is made up of 15 amino acids. V was cut by 3 bases and J by 0 bases, with 6 bases left in between. CDR3 sequence: CASSPQDSGANVLTF. The CDR3 DNA is TGTGCCAGCTCACCCCAGGACTCTGGGGCCAACGTCCTGACTTTC.

This clonotype has at least ten counts. The chain links TRBV12-3 or TRBV12-4 to TRBJ2-3; 12 nucleotides match TRBD2. CDR3 length: 16 amino acids. V was clipped by 5 bases and J by 4 bases; unmatched bases: 7. The CDR3 loop is CASSPLASGGADTQYF. CDR3 DNA: TGTGCCAGCAGTCCCTTGGCTAGCGGGGGGGCAGATACGCAGTATTTT.

As concerns this clonotype: This may come from a read error, since a much larger clone is one base off. The V gene is TRBV2, the J gene TRBJ2-3, with 10 bases fitting TRBD2. Per germline, CDR1 SNHLY and CDR2 FYNNEI. The CDR3 has 12 amino acids. The CDR3 nucleotides read TGTGCCAGCAGGGACGGACTAGCGGCCGCGTGTTTT. It encodes CASRDGLAAACF.

At least ten counts were recorded for this clonotype. V usage is TRBV4-3 and J usage is TRBJ2-7; D is perhaps TRBD2 (5 bases). Germline loops: CDR1 LGHNA, CDR2 YSLEER. The CDR3 runs to 15 residues. V lost 2 bases and J lost 2, with 13 bases in between. CDR3 loop: CASSQSSSGTYEQYF. DNA of the CDR3: TGCGCCAGCAGCCAATCATCCAGCGGTACCTACGAGCAGTACTTC.

The J gene is TRBJ1-2, the V gene TRBV12-3 or TRBV12-4; TRBD1 is a possible D gene (5 bases). V gave up 5 bases and J gave up 2 bases, with 18 bases separating them. The CDR3 runs to 16 residues. CDR3 in DNA: TGTGCCAGCAGTCTGCTGATAACAGGCAACAACTATGGCTACACCTTC. This translates into CASSLLITGNNYGYTF.

This clonotype was counted at least ten times. V gene TRBV7-9 combines with J gene TRBJ2-2; D gene ambiguous. The V and J ends lost 3 bases and 0 bases respectively, with 11 bases between them. Germline lookup yields CDR1 SEHNR and CDR2 FQNEAQ (reference sequence). This CDR3 contains 16 residues. Here the CDR3 DNA reads TGTGCCAGCAGCTTCCCACGAGAGACGAACACCGGGGAGCTGTTTTTT. This translates into CASSFPRETNTGELFF.

V gene TRBV20-1 combines with J gene TRBJ1-2; D ambiguous. This CDR3 is built from 11 residues. CDR1 DFQATT and CDR2 SNEGSKA come from the germline V gene (reference sequence). Trimming removed 5 bases at V and 2 bases at J, with 6 bases between. The chain's CDR3 is CSADHNYGYTF. CDR3 nucleotides: TGCAGTGCTGACCACAACTATGGCTACACCTTC.

Remarks on this clonotype: At one boundary the junction diverges from the germline segment, which might be a read error. CDR3 protein: CASRRVSADTQNF. The CDR3 DNA sequence: TGTGCCAGCCGAAGGGTTAGCGCAGATACGCAGAATTTT. V is TRBV7-9 and J is TRBJ2-3; D perhaps matches TRBD2 (5 bases). In germline, CDR1 is SEHNR, CDR2 FQNEAQ (reference sequence). The CDR3 loop spans 13 amino acids.

The DNA of the CDR3 is TGCAGTGCTAGAGGGGGACTAGCGGGGGCTACGCAGTATTTT. Translation gives CSARGGLAGATQYF. This chain links TRBV20-1 with TRBJ2-3, with 14 nucleotides matching TRBD2. Per germline, CDR1 DFQATT and CDR2 SNEGSKA (reference sequence). After removal of 1 base from V and 8 bases from J, the junction contained 2 bases not matched to a gene. The CDR3 loop spans 14 amino acids.

This clonotype was observed at least ten times. The V call is TRBV28, the J call TRBJ2-7, with TRBD2 matching over 9 bases. V was clipped by 7 bases and J by 2 bases; unmatched bases: 6. Per the germline V gene, CDR1 is MDHEN and CDR2 is SYDVKM. The CDR3 runs to 14 residues. The CDR3 sequence: CASTRTSEAYEQYF. As DNA, the CDR3 is TGTGCCAGCACCCGGACTAGCGAGGCCTACGAGCAGTACTTC.

There are many counts of this clonotype. The gene calls are TRBV20-1 and TRBJ1-1, with D uncertain. This CDR3 spans 12 amino acids. Germline-derived CDR1 and CDR2 are DFQATT and SNEGSKA (reference sequence). V was clipped by 7 bases and J by 1 base, with 10 bases between them. The chain's CDR3 is CSGKPENTEAFF. The CDR3 DNA sequence: TGCAGTGGGAAACCAGAGAACACTGAAGCTTTCTTT.

The chain employs TRBV4-2 and TRBJ1-4; D unresolved. The germline CDR1 and CDR2 sequences are LGHNA and YNFKEQ. The CDR3 consists of 15 residues. Trimming shortened V by 3 bases and J by 4 bases, and 12 bases separated the two germline ends. The CDR3 loop is CASSQADGLNEKLFF. The DNA of the CDR3 is TGTGCCAGCAGCCAGGCAGACGGGCTTAATGAAAAACTGTTTTTT.

The J gene is TRBJ1-5, the V gene TRBV2; D gene ambiguous. The CDR3 covers 14 residues. The germline gives CDR1 SNHLY, CDR2 FYNNEI. The germline V and J ends were trimmed by 2 bases and 6 bases, with 11 bases remaining between them. Written as DNA, the CDR3 is TGTGCCAGCAGTGAATGGTCTGGGAGTCAGCCCCAGCATTTT. Amino acids: CASSEWSGSQPQHF.

This clonotype has ten or more counts. The chain employs TRBV30 and TRBJ2-7, with D uncertain. CDR1 and CDR2 (germline): GTSNPN, SVGIG (reference sequence). There are 12 residues in the CDR3. V was pared by 0 bases and J by 5 bases, with 8 bases between. CDR3 region: CAWSVLSDEQYF. In DNA, the CDR3 is TGTGCCTGGAGTGTACTGTCGGACGAGCAGTACTTC.

This clonotype was counted ten times or more. This CDR3 is CSVQTLNTEAFF. The CDR3 DNA reads as TGCAGCGTGCAGACCCTAAACACTGAAGCTTTCTTT. This sequence joins TRBV29-1 and TRBJ1-1; D is ambiguous. This CDR3 region has 12 residues. Trimming removed 6 bases at V and 2 bases at J, with 10 bases between. Germline V gene lookup returns CDR1 SQVTM and CDR2 ANQGSEA.

As concerns this clonotype: Sequence at one end of the junction differs from germline and may be a read error. This chain connects TRBV7-9 to TRBJ2-3; D is possibly TRBD1 (6 bases). Germline V gene lookup returns CDR1 SEHNR and CDR2 FQNEAQ (reference sequence). The CDR3 has 15 amino acids. The CDR3 region is CASSWWTALTDTRYF. The CDR3 nucleotides are TGTGCCAGCAGCTGGTGGACAGCCCTCACAGATACGCGGTATTTT.

With respect to this clonotype: A much larger clone is a single base away; this may be a read error. The J gene is TRBJ2-5, the V gene TRBV7-6; 8 bases fit TRBD1. Germline trimming cut 5 bases from V and 9 bases from J; bases unmatched to any gene: 14. Germline values: CDR1 SGHVS, CDR2 FNYEAQ. This CDR3 is 15 amino acids long. Here the CDR3 DNA reads TGTGCCAGCAGCAACCGACAGGGGTCGACAAGGGCCCAGTACTTC. It is translated as CASSNRQGSTRAQYF.

The table lists this clonotype with many counts. The chain links TRBV14 to TRBJ2-7; no firm D call. Trimming removed 0 bases at V and 3 bases at J, with 6 bases between. Germline V gene sequence: CDR1 SGHDN, CDR2 FVKESK. There are 13 residues in the CDR3. The CDR3 loop reads CASSQEGSYEQYF. The CDR3 nucleotides read TGTGCCAGCAGCCAAGAAGGCAGCTACGAGCAGTACTTC.

The rearrangement uses TRBV6-5 and TRBJ2-3, with TRBD2 matching 9 bases. Losses at the gene ends were 9 bases for V and 4 bases for J; bases not matched to a gene: 11. The CDR3 loop spans 15 amino acids. The germline V gene has CDR1 MNHEY and CDR2 SVGAGI. The CDR3 bases are TGTGCCAGTACCCCAGGCGGGGGGGCGTCAGATACGCAGTATTTT. Residues: CASTPGGGASDTQYF.

CDR3 loop: CASSFTETPWGYTF. The CDR3 nucleotides read TGTGCCAGCAGTTTTACAGAGACGCCCTGGGGCTACACCTTC. The rearrangement uses TRBV6-2 or TRBV6-3 and TRBJ1-2; no clear D. Germline V gives CDR1 MNHEY, CDR2 SVGEGT. The V end lost 4 bases, the J end lost 8 bases, and 17 bases lay between the germline ends. The CDR3 contains 14 residues.

The table lists this clonotype with many counts. The chain carries TRBV7-6 and TRBJ2-3, with 10 bases aligning to TRBD2. This CDR3 has 18 amino acids. V shed 1 base and J 2 bases; nucleotides not matched to a gene: 9. Germline lookup yields CDR1 SGHVS and CDR2 FNYEAQ. The CDR3 DNA follows: TGTGCCAGCAGCTTAGGTAGCGGGGGGACCTATTCCACAGATACGCAGTATTTT. This encodes CASSLGSGGTYSTDTQYF. The entire variable domain, with the rest obtained from reference TRBV7-6 and TRBJ2-3, is as follows: GAGVSQSPRYKVTKRGQDVALRCDPISGHVSLYWYRQALGQGPEFLTYFNYEAQQDKSGLPNDRFSAERPEGSISTLTIQRTEQRDSAMYRCASSLGSGGTYSTDTQYFGPGTRLTVL.

This clonotype has ten or more counts. V gene TRBV2 combines with J gene TRBJ2-7, with D unresolved. V was clipped by 5 bases and J by 3 bases, with 8 bases between them. This CDR3 is 12 amino acids long. Germline-derived CDR1 and CDR2 are SNHLY and FYNNEI. Here the CDR3 reads CASSSTDYEQYF. The CDR3 DNA reads TGTGCCAGCAGTTCGACGGACTACGAGCAGTACTTC.